This T cell receptor (beta chain) was recovered during a study of cytomegalovirus exposure and HLA in healthy donors (TCRdb year 2017). Background for the entire study: An earlier analysis of 587 of the donors reported 276 Gb of sequence data and 90 million to 120 million unique TCR beta sequences obtained from approximately 180 million T cells. An early release that covered about 640 HLA-typed donors contained approximately 300 gigabases of sequencing data and 70 million to 100 million unique TCR sequences. Among the roughly 400 genotyped donors, around 79% belonged to the genetic ancestry cluster associated with self-reported Caucasian donors. The study was designed to test whether signatures of past pathogen exposure could be identified by cataloging public T cell receptors. The T cell repertoires of around 730 subjects were profiled by immunosequencing and related to cytomegalovirus serostatus. Besides the first cohort of more than 650 subjects, a separate validation cohort made up of 120 different subjects was used. The study combined high-throughput TCR immunosequencing, statistical association of individual TCRs with disease status, and machine learning to predict cytomegalovirus infection status. To study patterns of TCR occurrence, a later analysis re-analyzed previously published TCR beta repertoires from just over 650 donors and added high-resolution HLA genotyping. The later analysis used no new phenotypic data to find candidate immune exposures, relying instead on TCR beta sequences and their occurrence across donors. In an earlier analysis of a few hundred of the donors, high-throughput TCR beta sequencing was used to judge whether each TCR beta V gene segment behaved as functional or pseudogenic. Donor age, sex, ethnicity and CMV serostatus were compiled together with the repertoire data. Genome-wide SNP genotypes for about three fifths of the roughly 670 donors were used in a later genetic analysis, which treated that subset as a discovery cohort. All discovery cohort repertoires had been generated using a single sequencing platform. HLA typing covered class I and class II loci at four-digit resolution. The number of typed donors differed by locus: roughly 629-640 for A, B, C, DRB1 and DQB1; some 500 for DQA1; approximately 600 for DPA1; and 400 to 480 for DPB1. Because of strong linkage in the cohort, four to six DR-DQ haplotypes were treated as single units for association and clustering. Among some 400 genotyped donors of the cohort, an average of approximately 230,000 unique TCR beta nucleotide sequences were sequenced per donor, roughly 18% of them non-productive.

Here V drops 6 bases and J drops 6 bases, and the junction holds 5 bases not matched to any gene. Counted from cysteine to phenylalanine, this CDR3 has 15 amino acids. Just the 45-base CDR3 DNA is kept, in frame starting at base 1. CDR1 and CDR2 are read off the germline V gene as MNHEY and SVGAGI. In total, 500 to 700 healthy bone marrow donors made up the cohort. At the time of sampling, all cohort members were nominally healthy, though unrecorded immune exposures were likely present. The donor was CMV seronegative and was included in the group of hundreds of seronegative cohort members. Each donor provided a peripheral blood sample, and peripheral blood mononuclear cells were used for TCR beta sequencing. The Qiagen DNeasy Blood Extraction Kit was used to extract genomic DNA from the blood cell samples. The protocol used for the library was the immunoSEQ multiplex PCR assay. A mixture of 60 forward primers for TCR Vbeta segments and 13 reverse primers for TCR Jbeta segments was used in the multiplex PCR. The CDR3 region of rearranged TCR beta genes was amplified from genomic DNA with a multiplex PCR assay. Amplified TCR beta libraries were sequenced as 87-base-pair reads on the Illumina HiSeq System. Per the source publication's procedure: A later analysis counted tens of millions of unique TCR beta chains across the 550 to 800 repertoires, and about 10 million of these chains were shared by at least two donors. Raw reads were error-corrected and collapsed into unique sequences with a nearest-neighbor algorithm that merged closely related sequences to remove PCR and sequencing errors. Alignment of CDR3 sequences to IMGT reference sequences was used to assign V, D and J gene segments. For a sequence to be retained, a match of at least six nucleotides to both a V gene segment and a J gene segment was required. Rearrangements were classified as productive when the CDR3 lacked stop codons and remained in frame with V and J, and all other rearrangements were classified as non-productive. CDR3 was defined according to IMGT convention as the region running from the second conserved V-encoded cysteine to the conserved J-encoded phenylalanine. In an earlier analysis of 550 to 650 of the donors, sequences lacking an unambiguous match to a single V gene segment were excluded. An earlier analysis of almost 600 of the donors classified V segments as functional when productive rearrangements were above 56.7% and as segregating when the standard deviation between donors was above 5%. A statistical classification framework was built to diagnose cytomegalovirus status from the catalog of TCR beta chain sequences. V and J gene assignment, in a later analysis, came from comparing TCR nucleotide sequences with IMGT/GENE-DB human TR gene sequences. The TCRdist pipeline was used in a later analysis to assign CDR3 sequences and most-parsimonious VDJ recombination scenarios. In a later analysis, each TCR beta chain was defined by its CDR3 amino acid sequence together with its V-gene family, and reads lacking a unique V-gene family were excluded. A later analysis removed nearly 600 highly shared, low-generation-probability nucleotide sequences to deal with suspected cross-contamination and a sequencing artifact. In a later analysis, a clonal expansion index for each public chain was calculated from normalized within-repertoire ranks of inferred template counts. In a later analysis, generation probabilities were computed using a VDJ recombination model fitted to out-of-frame rearrangements, and the results were checked against IGoR. A later analysis scored TCR-TCR, TCR-HLA and TCR-CMV co-occurrence with hypergeometric tests, applying a repertoire-size bias correction to TCR pairs. A later analysis estimated false discovery rates by permuting HLA or CMV assignments 20 times. A later analysis grouped co-occurring TCRs with DBSCAN, adding TCRdist sequence similarity when clustering within HLA-allele-positive subsets. For co-occurrence clustering, repertoires with fewer than 30,000 or more than 120,000 public chains were excluded, along with about five repertoires with anomalous nucleotide sharing. TCRdb carries this immuneACCESS record with in-frame sequences only. Its versions omit some clonotypes, under half of them owing to an unresolved V gene in the studies checked, with the rest unexplained. Clonal size and the V and J genes are those of that table, whereas D and trimming came from the DNA. The sample table lists roughly 98,000 clones, 70% to 80% of them with a count of one. The ten largest clones capture about 3.5% of the sample.

With regard to this clone: The clone's antigen remains unknown. No quality values exist for individual bases; no much larger clone is one base distant.

What the authors observed across the whole study: Roughly uniform sequencing depth across donors was assumed in presence/absence analyses, although this assumption may not hold. When HLA alleles, especially DR and DQ, strongly co-occurred, TCR associations were difficult to assign to individual alleles. Linkage disequilibrium might explain the correlated functional status among segregating V segments, but an unknown experimental factor could not be ruled out. Broadly in line with IMGT annotations, most TCR beta V segments showed up in productive rearrangements about 87% or about 30% of the time in an earlier analysis of several hundred of the donors. In a later genetic analysis, fewer N-insertions in productive TCRs were reported among donors in an Asian-associated ancestry cluster than the roughly 700-donor mean. A later analysis reported that several top co-occurrence clusters appeared linked to parvovirus B19, influenza, CMV and Epstein-Barr virus. For the cohort, immune exposure information was limited to CMV serostatus. V-gene and J-gene trimming of TCR beta chains was associated with a missense DCLRE1C variant in a later genetic analysis, and the association was replicated in an independent cohort. In a later analysis, the rate of TCR association differed among HLA loci, with DRB1 alleles having the most associated TCRs and HLA-C alleles having the fewest. In both the original and validation cohorts, the classifier was reported to diagnose cytomegalovirus status with high specificity and sensitivity. A group of highly shared sequence variants was considered likely to be a technical artifact of the sequencing pipeline. A later analysis found that most CMV-associated TCR beta chains appeared HLA-restricted, with HLA associations seemingly driven largely by CMV exposure. A later analysis found that HLA-associated TCR beta chains were more clonally expanded and had lower generation probabilities than equally common non-associated chains. In this cohort, only TCR beta chains were sequenced, and detectable features were limited by the absence of alpha or paired-chain data. Specific HLA alleles were associated with 16,951 TCR beta sequences at a false discovery rate of 0.05 in a later analysis. Some IMGT-functional V segments, including TRBV6-2 and TRBV6-3, could not be distinguished by the 87-base-pair reads and were therefore excluded. The earlier analysis of about 600 of the donors excluded some 15 rarely observed V segments, including chromosome 9 orphons, because counts were too low. Across donors, most TCR sequences were observed very rarely, whereas some public TCRs were present in many individuals. The study listed around 160 TCR beta chains as associated with cytomegalovirus. A few of the identified cytomegalovirus-associated TCR beta chains were confirmed in vitro to be specific for cytomegalovirus antigens. A further reported finding was that TCR beta sequences accurately predicted the HLA-A and HLA-B alleles for most subjects in the first cohort. Because HLA typing was missing for some donors at each locus, association tests included only the typed subset. According to the authors, the approach could potentially be generalized to other disease states and immunological phenotypes.

The TCR originated in a man aged 40-49 years in good health and CMV-seronegative. Sequenced: PBMCs. The receptor chain draws on TRBV6-5 and TRBJ2-1, and 13 junction bases match TRBD2. The DNA is as follows: TGTGCCAGCAGACGTGGACTAGCGGGAGTCAATGAGCAGTTCTTC. The resulting protein is CASRRGLAGVNEQFF.